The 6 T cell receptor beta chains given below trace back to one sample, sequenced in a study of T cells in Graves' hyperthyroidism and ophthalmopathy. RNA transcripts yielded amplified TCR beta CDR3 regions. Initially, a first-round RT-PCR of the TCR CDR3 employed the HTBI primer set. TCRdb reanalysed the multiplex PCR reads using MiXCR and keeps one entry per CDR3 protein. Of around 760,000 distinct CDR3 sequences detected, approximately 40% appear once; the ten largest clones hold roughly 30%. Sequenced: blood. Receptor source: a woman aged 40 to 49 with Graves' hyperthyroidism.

The CDR3 spells CASSIDTGTYEQYF. CDR3 bases: TGTGCCAGTAGTATAGATACAGGGACCTACGAGCAGTACTTC. V usage is TRBV19 and J usage is TRBJ2-7, with D possibly being TRBD1 (6 bases). The germline gives CDR1 LNHDA, CDR2 SQIVND (reference sequence). V was trimmed by 0 bases and J by 2 bases, leaving 8 bases between them. This CDR3 is built from 14 residues.

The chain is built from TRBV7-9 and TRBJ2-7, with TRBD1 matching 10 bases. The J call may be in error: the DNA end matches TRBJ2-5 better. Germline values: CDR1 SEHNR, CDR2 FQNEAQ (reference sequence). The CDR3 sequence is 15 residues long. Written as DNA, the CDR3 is TGTGCCAGCAGCTTAGTGACAGGGGGCATGGAGACCCAGTACTTC. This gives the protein CASSLVTGGMETQYF.

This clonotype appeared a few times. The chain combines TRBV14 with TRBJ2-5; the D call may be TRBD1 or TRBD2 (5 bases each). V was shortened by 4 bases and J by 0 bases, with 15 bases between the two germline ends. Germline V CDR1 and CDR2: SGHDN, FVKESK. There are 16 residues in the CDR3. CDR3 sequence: CASSLYAPGHQETQYF. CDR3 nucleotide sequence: TGTGCCAGCAGCCTTTACGCCCCGGGACACCAAGAGACCCAGTACTTC. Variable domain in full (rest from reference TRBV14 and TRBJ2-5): EAGVTQFPSHSVIEKGQTVTLRCDPISGHDNLYWYRRVMGKEIKFLLHFVKESKQDESGMPNNRFLAERTGGTYSTLKVQPAELEDSGVYFCASSLYAPGHQETQYFGPGTRLLVL.

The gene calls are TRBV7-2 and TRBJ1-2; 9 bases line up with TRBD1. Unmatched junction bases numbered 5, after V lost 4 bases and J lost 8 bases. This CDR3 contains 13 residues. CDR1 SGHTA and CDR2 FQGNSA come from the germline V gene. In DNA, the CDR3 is TGTGCCAGCAGCTGGGACAGGGATCAGGGCTACACCTTC. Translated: CASSWDRDQGYTF.

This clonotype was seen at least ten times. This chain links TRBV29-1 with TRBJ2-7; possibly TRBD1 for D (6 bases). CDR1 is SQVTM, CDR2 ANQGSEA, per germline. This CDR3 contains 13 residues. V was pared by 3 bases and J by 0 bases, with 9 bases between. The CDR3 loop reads CSVEGDISYEQYF. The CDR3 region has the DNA TGCAGCGTTGAGGGGGACATCTCCTACGAGCAGTACTTC.

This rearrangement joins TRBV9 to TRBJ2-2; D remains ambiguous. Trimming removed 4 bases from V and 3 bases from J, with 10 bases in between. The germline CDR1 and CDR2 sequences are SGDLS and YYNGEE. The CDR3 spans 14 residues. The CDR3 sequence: CASSKGSDTGELFF. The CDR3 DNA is TGTGCCAGCAGCAAAGGAAGCGACACCGGGGAGCTGTTTTTT.